This TCR beta chain was profiled in a study of siplizumab effects on memory and regulatory T cells. Study-level findings and limits: Naive T cells looked more diverse than memory cells, and they looked like major contributors to the alloresponse. Just a small share of alloreactive clones was traced back to unstimulated subsets.

Measured with immunoSEQ multiplex PCR; TCRdb has only the in-frame clones, and not every one. This table has 100,000 or so clones, under 95% appearing once. For this clone: The antigen is not known.

Between the trimmed V and J ends, which lost 1 base and 5 bases, there was a span of 11 bases. Germline lookup yields CDR1 GTSNPN and CDR2 SVGIG (reference sequence). The CDR3 spans 14 residues. The chain combines TRBV30 with TRBJ1-4; D call uncertain. The TCR was taken from a human donor in good health. The material sequenced was Tregs sorted from blood. CDR3 sequence: CAWSARGINEKLFF. DNA of the CDR3: TGTGCCTGGAGTGCCAGAGGGATCAATGAAAAACTGTTTTTT.